This T cell receptor beta chain appears in the sequencing data of a study of cytomegalovirus exposure and HLA in healthy donors (dated by TCRdb to the late 2010s). Notes on the research overall: According to a later analysis, one platform produced both the roughly 120 validation repertoires and the 666 repertoires of the first cohort. The study combined high-throughput TCR immunosequencing, statistical association of individual TCRs with disease status, and machine learning to predict cytomegalovirus infection status. The aim of the study was to test whether cataloging public T cell receptors could identify signatures of past pathogen exposure. In addition to the first cohort of several hundred subjects, a separate validation cohort of 120 different subjects was used. What the study reported, not specific to this receptor: A total of fewer than 200 TCR beta chains were listed by the study as associated with cytomegalovirus. Of the cluster scores, 85% to 95% were above 0 in a later analysis, which found that TCRs clustered in the first cohort also tended to co-occur in the 120 or so validation repertoires. While some public TCRs were present in many individuals, most TCR sequences turned up only very rarely across donors. A few of the identified cytomegalovirus-associated TCR beta chains were confirmed in vitro to be specific for cytomegalovirus antigens. The authors suggested that the approach could potentially be extended to other disease states and immunological phenotypes. The classifier was reported to diagnose cytomegalovirus status with high specificity and sensitivity in both the original cohort and the validation cohort. A later analysis had no HLA typing for the validation cohort, so co-occurrence there was scored across all 110 or so repertoires.

Based on the germline V gene, the CDR1 and CDR2 sequences are SGHVS and FQNEAQ. Relative to germline, V is 5 bases shorter and J is 6 bases shorter, with 11 bases between their ends. The CDR3 covers 12 residues, taking in both the cysteine and the phenylalanine. Of the read, only the CDR3 DNA is kept; its 36 bases are in frame from base 1. Library creation used the immunoSEQ multiplex PCR assay. The paper's processing steps were these. A statistical classification framework was developed to diagnose cytomegalovirus status using the catalog of TCR beta chain sequences. The table comes from immuneACCESS by way of TCRdb, which keeps in-frame sequences with V and J called. Part of the clones is missing from these tables; in studies checked, under half for an unresolved V gene and the rest for unknown reasons. Clone size and V and J calls were adopted from that table, with D and trimming inferred from the DNA. Counted in this sample were around 150,000 clones; about 96% of them appeared once. 0.8% to 1% of the sample comes from the top ten.

The donors were included in the validation cohort of approximately 130 subjects, a group kept apart from the roughly 670-subject first cohort. Concerning this clone: There is no known antigen for this receptor. Base-call qualities are not available, and no considerably larger clone is one nucleotide away.

Sequenced input: PBMCs. The chain links TRBV7-8 with TRBJ2-7; tentative D gene TRBD1, with 5 bases matching. This TCR was recovered from a woman in her late teens or twenties in good health and CMV-seronegative. The DNA sequence is given as TGTGCCAGCAGCACTCAGGGTGGCGAGCAGTACTTC. Its translation is CASSTQGGEQYF.